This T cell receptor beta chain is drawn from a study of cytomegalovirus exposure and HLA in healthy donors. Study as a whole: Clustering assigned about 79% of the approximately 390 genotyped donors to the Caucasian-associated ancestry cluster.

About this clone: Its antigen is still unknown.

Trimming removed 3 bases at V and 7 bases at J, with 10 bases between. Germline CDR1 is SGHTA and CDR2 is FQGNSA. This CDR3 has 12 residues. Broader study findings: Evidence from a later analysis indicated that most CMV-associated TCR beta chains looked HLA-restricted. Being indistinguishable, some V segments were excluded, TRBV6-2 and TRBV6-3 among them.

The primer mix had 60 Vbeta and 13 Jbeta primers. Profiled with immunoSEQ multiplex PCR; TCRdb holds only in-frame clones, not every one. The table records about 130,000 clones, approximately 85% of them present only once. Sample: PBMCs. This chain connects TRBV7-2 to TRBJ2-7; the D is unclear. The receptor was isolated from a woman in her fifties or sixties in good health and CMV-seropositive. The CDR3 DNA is TGTGCCAGCAGCTTTGGCCTCTTTGAGCAGTACTTC. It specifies CASSFGLFEQYF.